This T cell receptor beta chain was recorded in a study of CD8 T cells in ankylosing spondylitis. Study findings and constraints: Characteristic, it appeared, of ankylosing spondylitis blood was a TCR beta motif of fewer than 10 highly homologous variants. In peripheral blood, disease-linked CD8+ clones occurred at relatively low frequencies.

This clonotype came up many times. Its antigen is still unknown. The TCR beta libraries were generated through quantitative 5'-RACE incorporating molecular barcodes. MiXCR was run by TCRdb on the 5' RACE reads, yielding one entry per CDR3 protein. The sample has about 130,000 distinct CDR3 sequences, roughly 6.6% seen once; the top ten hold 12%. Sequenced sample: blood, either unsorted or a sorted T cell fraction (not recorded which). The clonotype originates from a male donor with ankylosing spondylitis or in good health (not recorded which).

The CDR3 region is CSARDVSGSSYNEQFF. CDR3 DNA: TGCAGTGCTAGAGATGTTTCGGGGAGCTCCTACAATGAGCAGTTCTTC. The chain employs TRBV20-1 and TRBJ2-1, with D perhaps TRBD2 (5 bases). The CDR3 length is 16 residues. The V and J ends lost 0 bases and 0 bases respectively, with 12 bases between them. Per germline, CDR1 DFQATT and CDR2 SNEGSKA (reference sequence).